Presented here are 14 T cell receptor beta chains from one specimen sequenced in a study of blood T cells in healthy people across ages. Alongside a J-beta primer mix, a sample-barcoded 5' primer served in a second PCR lasting roughly 6 to 11 cycles. TCRdb itself ran the 5' RACE reads through MiXCR, one entry per CDR3 protein. The sample has about 1.6 million distinct CDR3 sequences, 34% seen once; the top ten hold approximately 10%. Sample: blood. The source of these receptors is a woman aged 25-40 years in good health.

This clonotype has more than one count but fewer than ten. The CDR3 region is CASRLAGEEETQYF. DNA of the CDR3: TGTGCCAGCAGGCTAGCGGGAGAAGAGGAGACCCAGTACTTC. The chain couples TRBV7-3 to TRBJ2-5; 10 bases line up with TRBD2. Germline V lookup: CDR1 SGHTA, CDR2 FQGTGA. The CDR3 length is 14 residues. With V trimmed by 6 bases and J by 5 bases, 6 bases remained unmatched. The full variable domain, rest sourced from reference TRBV7-3 and TRBJ2-5, is GAGVSQTPSNKVTEKGKYVELRCDPISGHTALYWYRQSLGQGPEFLIYFQGTGAADDSGLPNDRFFAVRPEGSVSTLKIQRTERGDSAVYLCASRLAGEEETQYFGPGTRLLVL.

This clonotype was observed a handful of times. V and J are TRBV11-1 and TRBJ2-5; D unclear. This CDR3 is 14 amino acids long. Germline CDR1 SGHAT, CDR2 FQDESV (reference sequence). The V and J ends lost 5 bases and 3 bases respectively, with 13 bases between them. CDR3 DNA sequence: TGTGCCAGCAGCCACACGAACCAAGAAGAGACCCAGTACTTC. Encoded protein: CASSHTNQEETQYF.

The CDR3 DNA reads TGTGCCACCAAGAGGGAGGGCGCACGGTCCTACGAGCAGTACTTC. Its protein product is CATKREGARSYEQYF. This chain connects TRBV6-5 to TRBJ2-7; TRBD2 aligns across 7 bases. From germline, CDR1 is MNHEY and CDR2 SVGAGI. With 10 bases clipped from V and 1 base from J, the junction kept 13 bases outside the gene matches. The CDR3 is 15 amino acids.

In its sample, this clonotype was seen a few times. The chain employs TRBV5-1 and TRBJ2-7; 7 bases agree with TRBD1. The CDR3 sequence is 14 residues long. V lost 1 base, J lost 6 bases, and 7 bases stayed unmatched. Germline CDR1 reads SGHRS; CDR2 reads YFSETQ. The CDR3: CASSLNDRASEQYF. The CDR3 coding sequence is TGCGCCAGCAGCTTGAACGACAGGGCATCCGAGCAGTACTTC.

This clonotype has only one observation. A single base separates this from a much larger clone, so it may be a read error. The chain couples TRBV12-3 or TRBV12-4 to TRBJ2-3; possibly TRBD2 for D (5 bases). The CDR3 is 15 amino acids. CDR3 DNA: TGTGCCAGCAGTTACAGCTCCTCTAGCACAGATATGCAGTATTTT. This translates into CASSYSSSSTDMQYF.

With respect to this clonotype: A read error may be the cause here, since a much bigger clone is one base away. The CDR3 reads CASQTRNEQYF. DNA for the CDR3: TGTGCCAGCCAAACACGGAATGAGCAGTACTTC. The chain couples TRBV27 to TRBJ2-7; D remains ambiguous. Germline V gene data show CDR1 as MNHEY and CDR2 as SMNVEV (reference sequence). This CDR3 has 11 residues. The germline V and J ends were trimmed by 8 bases and 7 bases, with 12 bases remaining between them.

This clonotype was detected only a few times. The chain employs TRBV5-1 and TRBJ2-5; tentatively, D is TRBD1 (5 bases). CDR1 and CDR2 (germline): SGHRS, YFSETQ. The CDR3 extends over 14 amino acids. V lost 4 bases and J 4 bases, leaving 14 bases between the germline ends. DNA for the CDR3: TGCGCCAGCAGCCAGGGTGGGAACGGAGAGACCCAGTACTTC. This gives the protein CASSQGGNGETQYF.

The chain couples TRBV2 to TRBJ1-2, with 8 positions matching TRBD1. V dropped 8 bases and J dropped 8; count of bases not matched to a gene: 16. The germline V gene encodes CDR1 SNHLY and CDR2 FYNNEI. The CDR3 sequence is 15 residues long. CDR3 sequence reads: CASSGWRQGSGGYTF. In nucleotides, the CDR3 is TGTGCCAGCTCTGGGTGGAGACAGGGGAGTGGGGGCTACACCTTC.

Details on this clonotype: This likely comes from a read error, as the CDR3 has no conserved phenylalanine or tryptophan at its end. The gene calls are TRBV4-1 and TRBJ2-1, with unresolved D. Per germline, CDR1 MGHRA and CDR2 YSYEKL. The CDR3 totals 15 residues. Trimming cost V 1 base and J 6 bases, with 13 bases left between them. The CDR3 nucleotides read TGCGCCAGCAGCCAAGTCCTTCCATCCCGCAATGAGCAGTTCGTC. Its protein product is CASSQVLPSRNEQFV.

The chain links TRBV2 to TRBJ2-3; no clear D gene. Germline CDR1 reads SNHLY; CDR2 reads FYNNEI. V lost 5 bases and J lost 6, with 21 bases in between. CDR3 length: 16 amino acids. CDR3 protein: CASSLPERPRTDTQYF. Here the CDR3 DNA reads TGTGCCAGCAGTTTGCCGGAGCGCCCTAGGACGGATACGCAGTATTTT.

V and J are TRBV5-1 and TRBJ2-7, with 7 positions matching TRBD2. Per the germline V gene, CDR1 is SGHRS and CDR2 is YFSETQ. This CDR3 is 15 amino acids long. Unmatched junction bases numbered 9, after V lost 6 bases and J lost 0 bases. The CDR3 bases are TGCGCCAGCATCCTGGGACTACTCTCCTCCTACGAGCAGTACTTC. This codes for CASILGLLSSYEQYF.

This rearrangement joins TRBV7-2 to TRBJ2-2; TRBD1 agrees at 7 bases. With 2 bases clipped from V and 3 bases from J, the junction kept 6 bases outside the gene matches. CDR1 and CDR2 (germline): SGHTA, FQGNSA. The CDR3 sequence is 16 residues long. CDR3 bases: TGTGCCAGCAGCTTAAGTAGGGGGCAATACACCGGGGAGCTGTTTTTT. Its protein is CASSLSRGQYTGELFF. Looking up the rest from reference TRBV7-2 and TRBJ2-2 gives the full variable domain: GAGVSQSPSNKVTEKGKDVELRCDPISGHTALYWYRQSLGQGLEFLIYFQGNSAPDKSGLPSDRFSAERTGGSVSTLTIQRTQQEDSAVYLCASSLSRGQYTGELFFGEGSRLTVL.

This clonotype is a singleton in its sample. V gene TRBV4-1 combines with J gene TRBJ2-3; D is ambiguous. CDR3 length: 12 amino acids. Germline CDR1 reads MGHRA; CDR2 reads YSYEKL. Trimming took 5 bases from V and 10 from J, leaving 13 bases between them. The CDR3 DNA is TGCGCCAGCAGCTTCCCAAGTGATGCGCAGTATTTT. The encoded protein is CASSFPSDAQYF.

This clonotype was found a few times. This chain uses TRBV20-1 with TRBJ1-2; a weak D match, TRBD1 (5 bases). V shed 2 bases and J shed 2 bases, with 12 bases lying between them. CDR1 and CDR2 from the germline V gene are DFQATT and SNEGSKA (reference sequence). The CDR3 runs 14 residues. This chain's CDR3 is CSARMGGENYGYTF. The CDR3 DNA reads TGCAGTGCTAGAATGGGGGGGGAAAACTATGGCTACACCTTC.